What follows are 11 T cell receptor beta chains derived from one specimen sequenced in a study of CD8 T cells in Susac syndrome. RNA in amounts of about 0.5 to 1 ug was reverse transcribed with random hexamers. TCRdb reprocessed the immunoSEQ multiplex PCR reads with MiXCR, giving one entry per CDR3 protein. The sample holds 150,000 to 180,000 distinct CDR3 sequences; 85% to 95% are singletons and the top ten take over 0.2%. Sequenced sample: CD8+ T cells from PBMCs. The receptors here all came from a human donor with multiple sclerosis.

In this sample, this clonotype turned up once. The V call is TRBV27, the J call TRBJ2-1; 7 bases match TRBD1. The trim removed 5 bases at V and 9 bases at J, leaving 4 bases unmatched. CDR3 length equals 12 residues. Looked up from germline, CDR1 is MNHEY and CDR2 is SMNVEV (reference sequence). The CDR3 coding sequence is TGTGCCAGCAGTCCCGACAGGGTTGAGCAGTTCTTC. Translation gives CASSPDRVEQFF.

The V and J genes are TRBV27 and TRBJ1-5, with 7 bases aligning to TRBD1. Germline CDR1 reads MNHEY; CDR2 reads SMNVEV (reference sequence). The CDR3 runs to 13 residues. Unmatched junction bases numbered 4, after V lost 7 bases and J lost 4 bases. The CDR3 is CASNEQGNQPQHF. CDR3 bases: TGTGCCAGCAACGAACAGGGGAATCAGCCCCAGCATTTT.

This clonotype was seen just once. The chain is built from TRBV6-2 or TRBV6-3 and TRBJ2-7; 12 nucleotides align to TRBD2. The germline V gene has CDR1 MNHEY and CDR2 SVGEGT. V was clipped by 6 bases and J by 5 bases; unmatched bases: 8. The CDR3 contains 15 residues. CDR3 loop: CASSLGLAGIHEQYF. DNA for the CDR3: TGTGCCAGCAGCCTCGGACTAGCGGGGATCCACGAGCAGTACTTC.

The CDR3 spells CASSLGRSGTAYEQYF. CDR3 sequence (DNA): TGTGCCAGCAGCTTAGGGAGATCCGGGACAGCCTACGAGCAGTACTTC. The V and J genes are TRBV7-8 and TRBJ2-7; 7 bases map to TRBD1. From germline, CDR1 is SGHVS and CDR2 FQNEAQ. The junction had 8 bases not matched to a gene; V was cut back by 1 base and J by 2 bases. The CDR3 contains 16 residues.

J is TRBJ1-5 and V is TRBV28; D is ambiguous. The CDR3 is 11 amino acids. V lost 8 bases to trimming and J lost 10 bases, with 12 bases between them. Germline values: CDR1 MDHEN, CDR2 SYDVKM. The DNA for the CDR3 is TGTGCCAGCGCGACGAGTCGCCCCCAGCATTTT. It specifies CASATSRPQHF.

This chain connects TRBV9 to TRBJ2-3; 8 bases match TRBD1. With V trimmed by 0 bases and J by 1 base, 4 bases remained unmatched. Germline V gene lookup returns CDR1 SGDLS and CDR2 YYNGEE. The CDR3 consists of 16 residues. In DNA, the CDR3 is TGTGCCAGCAGCGTAGATGCGGGACAGGGCACAGATACGCAGTATTTT. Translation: CASSVDAGQGTDTQYF.

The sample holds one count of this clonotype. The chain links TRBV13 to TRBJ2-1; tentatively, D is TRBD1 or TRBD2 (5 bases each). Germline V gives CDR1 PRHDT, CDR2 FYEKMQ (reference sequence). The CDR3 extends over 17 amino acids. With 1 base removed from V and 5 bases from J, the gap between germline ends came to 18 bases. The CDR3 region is CASSLESRGRPHNEQFF. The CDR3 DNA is TGTGCCAGCAGCTTAGAGTCGAGGGGCAGACCTCACAATGAGCAGTTCTTC.

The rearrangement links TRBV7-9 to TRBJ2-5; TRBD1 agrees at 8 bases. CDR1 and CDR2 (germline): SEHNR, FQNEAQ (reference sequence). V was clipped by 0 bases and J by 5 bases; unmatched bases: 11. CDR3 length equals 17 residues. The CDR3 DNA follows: TGTGCCAGCAGCTTAGCGACTCGACAGGGGCTGCGGGAGACCCAGTACTTC. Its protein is CASSLATRQGLRETQYF. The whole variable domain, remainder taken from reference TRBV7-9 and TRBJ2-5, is DTGVSQNPRHKITKRGQNVTFRCDPISEHNRLYWYRQTLGQGPEFLTYFQNEAQLEKSRLLSDRFSAERPKGSFSTLEIQRTEQGDSAMYLCASSLATRQGLRETQYFGPGTRLLVL.

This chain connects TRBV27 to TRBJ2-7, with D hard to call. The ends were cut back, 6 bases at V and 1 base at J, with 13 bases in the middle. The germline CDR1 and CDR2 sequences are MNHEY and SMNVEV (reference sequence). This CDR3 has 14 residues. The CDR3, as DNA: TGTGCCAGCAGCCCAGAGAGGATATCCTACGAGCAGTACTTC. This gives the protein CASSPERISYEQYF.

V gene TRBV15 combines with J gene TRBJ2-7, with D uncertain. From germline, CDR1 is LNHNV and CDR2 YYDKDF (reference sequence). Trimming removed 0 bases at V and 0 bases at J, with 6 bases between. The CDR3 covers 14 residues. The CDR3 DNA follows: TGTGCCACCAGCAGAGATCGCCTCTCCTACGAGCAGTACTTC. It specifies CATSRDRLSYEQYF.

CDR3 region: CASSPPTMVRPDTQYF. The CDR3 nucleotides are TGTGCCAGCAGCCCCCCCACCATGGTTCGGCCAGATACGCAGTATTTT. V and J are TRBV7-9 and TRBJ2-3; D is unresolved. The CDR3 is 16 residues long. The ends were cut back, 5 bases at V and 4 bases at J, with 19 bases in the middle. CDR1 is SEHNR and CDR2 is FQNEAQ in the germline V gene (reference sequence).